The TCR beta chain described here comes from a study of cytomegalovirus exposure and HLA in healthy donors. The CDR3 sequence is 14 residues long. Between the trimmed V and J ends, which lost 0 bases and 4 bases, there was a span of 10 bases. CDR1 is MNHEY, CDR2 SVGAGI, per germline. Primers for the PCR totalled 60 Vbeta and 13 Jbeta. Repertoires were generated with immunoSEQ multiplex PCR, while TCRdb's copy carries only in-frame clones and drops some. This table lists around 200,000 clones. Sequenced input: PBMCs. The chain carries TRBV6-5 and TRBJ2-7; possibly TRBD1 for D (5 bases). This TCR came from a woman younger than 35 in good health and CMV-seropositive. The CDR3 region is CASSYSRRGYEQYF. The CDR3 DNA reads TGTGCCAGCAGTTACTCAAGAAGGGGATACGAGCAGTACTTC.